The present TCR beta chain was sequenced within a study of early T cells in non-severe SARS-CoV-2 infection. Looking at the study overall: Bulk RNA isolated from unsorted whole blood underwent sequencing; chains were not paired.

Attached unique molecular identifiers marked individual cDNA molecules. TCRdb recomputed calls from the 5' RACE reads with MiXCR, one row per CDR3 protein. The profile shows around 77,000 distinct CDR3 sequences, roughly 4.7% of them singletons. V was pared by 6 bases and J by 0 bases, with 18 bases between. The CDR3 loop spans 17 amino acids. Germline V gives CDR1 SGHVS, CDR2 FNYEAQ. Study results and limitations: The matching step, a VDJdb search, favored anti-spike CD8 responses and missed private and CD4 specificities.

This clonotype was counted many times. What it binds is not known. This specimen consisted of whole blood, obtained at baseline. This chain connects TRBV7-6 to TRBJ2-1; D perhaps matches TRBD2 (5 bases). The receptor comes from an adult who was a healthcare worker with PCR-confirmed SARS-CoV-2 infection or an uninfected control (not recorded which). The CDR3 spells CASSPGVGITSYNEQFF. The CDR3 bases are TGTGCCAGCAGTCCCGGGGTCGGGATCACCTCCTACAATGAGCAGTTCTTC. The entire variable domain, with the rest obtained from reference TRBV7-6 and TRBJ2-1, is as follows: GAGVSQSPRYKVTKRGQDVALRCDPISGHVSLYWYRQALGQGPEFLTYFNYEAQQDKSGLPNDRFSAERPEGSISTLTIQRTEQRDSAMYRCASSPGVGITSYNEQFFGPGTRLTVL.